Following are 15 T cell receptor beta chains from one sample sequenced in a study of T cell responses to AZD1222 COVID-19 vaccine (dated by TCRdb to about 2021). The library was prepared using the immunoSEQ multiplex PCR assay. TCRdb re-hosts the immuneACCESS table, in-frame sequences only. Its copies lack some clones; in the studies checked, an unresolved V gene accounts for under half of them, and the cause for the rest is not known. The sample table holds some 140,000 clones, of which around 90% were seen once. Together, the top ten hold 3% to 3.5% of the sample. Taken with the paper, the label for time point translates to: baseline before first vaccination. This specimen was peripheral blood, taken on day 0 of AZD1222 vaccination. The receptors derive from an adult in good health.

This chain joins TRBV10-2 and TRBJ1-1; D is uncertain. The V and J ends lost 0 bases and 1 base respectively, with 6 bases between them. This CDR3 region has 14 residues. Germline CDR1 reads WSHSY; CDR2 reads SAAADI. DNA for the CDR3: TGCGCCAGCAGTGAGTCAGGACCGAACACTGAAGCTTTCTTT. Translation: CASSESGPNTEAFF.

A single count supports this clone. This chain joins TRBV6-1 and TRBJ2-5, with D tentatively TRBD2 (6 bases). V dropped 1 base and J dropped 4 bases, with 25 bases sitting between them. Germline V CDR1 and CDR2: MNHNS, SASEGT. The CDR3 loop spans 19 amino acids. CDR3 DNA: TGTGCCAGCAGTGAAGGCACTCGGATACCCTACCTGGGGGGAGAGACCCAGTACTTC. It specifies CASSEGTRIPYLGGETQYF.

This clone occurred a few times. The gene calls are TRBV9 and TRBJ1-3, with D hard to call. This CDR3 is built from 15 residues. With 2 bases removed from V and 0 bases from J, the gap between germline ends came to 9 bases. The germline gives CDR1 SGDLS, CDR2 YYNGEE. The CDR3 sequence is CASSVDASSGNTIYF. In DNA, the CDR3 is TGTGCCAGCAGCGTTGATGCGAGCTCTGGAAACACCATATATTTT.

The chain combines TRBV28 with TRBJ1-5; 7 positions agree with TRBD1. The CDR3 covers 15 residues. The germline CDR1 and CDR2 sequences are MDHEN and SYDVKM. The V gene end was trimmed by 8 bases and the J gene end by 2 bases; junction bases not matched to a gene: 9. The CDR3 sequence is CASLFQGVGNQPQHF. CDR3 DNA sequence: TGTGCCAGCCTTTTCCAGGGGGTTGGCAATCAGCCCCAGCATTTT.

This clone was detected only a few times. This chain uses TRBV19 with TRBJ1-2; the D gene is possibly TRBD1 (5 bases). In germline, CDR1 is LNHDA, CDR2 SQIVND (reference sequence). Trimming shortened V by 6 bases and J by 6 bases, and 11 bases separated the two germline ends. The CDR3 has 12 amino acids. CDR3: CASSLLGHGYTF. CDR3 nucleotide sequence: TGTGCCAGTAGCCTTTTGGGGCATGGCTACACCTTC.

CDR3 sequence (DNA): TGTGCCAGCAGTTTACCTCCTCGACGGGTGAGAACTGAAGCTTTCTTT. Encoded protein: CASSLPPRRVRTEAFF. V usage is TRBV28 and J usage is TRBJ1-1; D unresolved. Germline V gene data show CDR1 as MDHEN and CDR2 as SYDVKM. The CDR3 has 16 amino acids. With 2 bases removed from V and 5 bases from J, the gap between germline ends came to 18 bases.

This chain joins TRBV6-1 and TRBJ1-2, with unresolved D. The CDR3 runs to 15 residues. V lost 1 base and J lost 4, with 13 bases in between. Germline CDR1 and CDR2: MNHNS and SASEGT. The CDR3 DNA is TGTGCCAGCAGTGAAGTTGGCAGCGGACCCTATGGCTACACCTTC. It encodes CASSEVGSGPYGYTF.

This rearrangement joins TRBV7-8 to TRBJ2-1, with D uncertain. The CDR3 is 17 residues long. V lost 4 bases and J 0 bases, leaving 16 bases between the germline ends. Germline CDR1 reads SGHVS; CDR2 reads FQNEAQ. CDR3 protein: CASSSQPIRSSYNEQFF. The CDR3 DNA reads TGTGCCAGCAGCTCCCAGCCCATTAGGAGCTCCTACAATGAGCAGTTCTTC.

The chain couples TRBV5-4 to TRBJ1-2, with a possible D match to TRBD1 (5 bases). Germline V lookup: CDR1 SGHNT, CDR2 YYREEE (reference sequence). Trimming removed 2 bases at V and 4 bases at J, with 9 bases between. This CDR3 spans 13 amino acids. Written as DNA, the CDR3 is TGTGCCAGCAGCTTCGGGACCGTCTATGGCTACACCTTC. Translated, it gives CASSFGTVYGYTF.

The genes are TRBV19 and TRBJ1-1; 9 bases are a match to TRBD1. J lost 4 bases, V lost 5 bases, and 5 bases had no gene match. The CDR3 contains 14 residues. Germline V gene data show CDR1 as LNHDA and CDR2 as SQIVND (reference sequence). The DNA of the CDR3 is TGTGCCAGTAGTGCTGACAGGGGGGTCACTGAAGCTTTCTTT. As protein: CASSADRGVTEAFF.

This clone was detected once. The chain links TRBV6-4 to TRBJ2-2, with 8 positions matching TRBD1. Germline trimming cut 6 bases from V and 5 bases from J; bases unmatched to any gene: 2. CDR1 is MRHNA, CDR2 SNTAGT, per germline. The length of the CDR3 is 13 residues. Here the CDR3 reads CASRRTGTGELFF. CDR3 nucleotide sequence: TGTGCCAGCAGAAGGACAGGGACCGGGGAGCTGTTTTTT.

V usage is TRBV7-2 and J usage is TRBJ2-5; D uncertain. The CDR3 has 13 amino acids. Looked up from germline, CDR1 is SGHTA and CDR2 is FQGNSA. V was pared by 3 bases and J by 3 bases, with 8 bases between. CDR3 amino acids: CASSFRGEETQYF. The CDR3 DNA reads as TGTGCCAGCAGCTTCCGTGGAGAAGAGACCCAGTACTTC.

V is TRBV3-1 (or the pseudogene TRBV3-2) and J is TRBJ2-7; D may correspond to TRBD1 or TRBD2 (6 bases each). The germline V and J ends were trimmed by 1 base and 2 bases, with 9 bases remaining between them. CDR1 is LGHDT and CDR2 is YNNKEL in the germline V gene (reference sequence). The CDR3 has 14 residues. The CDR3 sequence is CASSQAGAAYEQYF. The CDR3 DNA reads TGTGCCAGCAGCCAAGCGGGGGCCGCCTACGAGCAGTACTTC.

The chain carries TRBV7-9 and TRBJ2-7; a weak D match, TRBD1 (7 bases). V was trimmed by 5 bases and J by 1 base, leaving 12 bases between them. The length of the CDR3 is 14 residues. The germline V gene has CDR1 SEHNR and CDR2 FQNEAQ (reference sequence). In DNA form, the CDR3 reads TGTGCCAGCAGCCCAGGGGGGACATCCTACGAGCAGTACTTC. This encodes CASSPGGTSYEQYF.

The chain carries TRBV11-2 and TRBJ2-5, with 7 nucleotides matching TRBD1. J was trimmed by 2 bases and V by 5 bases; bases with no gene match: 11. CDR3 length: 16 amino acids. Germline assignment: CDR1 SGHAT and CDR2 FQNNGV. CDR3 nucleotides: TGTGCCAGCAGCCTCGGAGTGGGACAGAAACAAGAGACCCAGTACTTC. Translated: CASSLGVGQKQETQYF. Based on the CDR3 plus reference TRBV11-2 and TRBJ2-5, the full variable domain is EAGVAQSPRYKIIEKRQSVAFWCNPISGHATLYWYQQILGQGPKLLIQFQNNGVVDDSQLPKDRFSAERLKGVDSTLKIQPAKLEDSAVYLCASSLGVGQKQETQYFGPGTRLLVL.